One and the same sample provided the 28 T cell receptor beta chains below, sequenced in a study of blood T cell repertoires in COVID-19. Libraries were prepared by immunoSEQ multiplex PCR; TCRdb keeps only in-frame clonotypes and omits some of them. This repertoire shows about 260,000 clones, around 90% found once; its top ten account for over 0.55%. Input material: peripheral blood. The origin of the receptors is a human donor in a cohort sampled during active COVID-19.

V and J are TRBV6-1 and TRBJ1-2, with D unclear. The CDR3 extends over 12 amino acids. Germline CDR1 MNHNS, CDR2 SASEGT. The ends were cut back, 1 base at V and 7 bases at J, with 7 bases in the middle. As DNA, the CDR3 is TGTGCCAGCAGTGAAGGCGATTTTGGCTACACCTTC. Encoded protein: CASSEGDFGYTF.

The rearrangement uses TRBV28 and TRBJ2-7, with TRBD2 identical over 12 bases. CDR3 length: 19 residues. Germline CDR1 and CDR2: MDHEN and SYDVKM. V trimming: 4 bases; J trimming: 4 bases; junction bases outside the gene matches: 17. The CDR3 sequence is CASSSPVQLAGGTLYEQYF. CDR3 sequence (DNA): TGTGCCAGCAGTTCCCCCGTCCAACTAGCGGGAGGTACTCTTTACGAGCAGTACTTC.

This chain connects TRBV18 to TRBJ2-7; 9 bases fit TRBD1. Germline V CDR1 and CDR2: KGHSH, LQKENI. CDR3 size: 15 residues. With V trimmed by 3 bases and J by 7 bases, 10 bases remained unmatched. The CDR3 DNA reads as TGTGCCAGCTCACCTCTAAAACAGGGGGCTACGGAGCAGTACTTC. It encodes CASSPLKQGATEQYF.

The V call is TRBV6-5, the J call TRBJ2-7; 9 positions match TRBD2. Germline-derived CDR1 and CDR2 are MNHEY and SVGAGI. The CDR3 consists of 14 residues. Unmatched junction bases numbered 9, after V lost 8 bases and J lost 4 bases. CDR3 sequence (DNA): TGTGCCAGCGCTTGGGCGGGAGGGCCGTACGAGCAGTACTTC. Amino acids: CASAWAGGPYEQYF.

The chain carries TRBV2 and TRBJ2-1; no clear D gene. Trimming took off 0 bases at V and 2 bases at J, with 8 bases between the two ends. The CDR3 contains 15 residues. The germline gives CDR1 SNHLY, CDR2 FYNNEI. The CDR3 region is CASSEALVPYNEQFF. CDR3 DNA: TGTGCCAGCAGTGAAGCCCTAGTACCCTACAATGAGCAGTTCTTC.

The CDR3 loop reads CASSRTHYEQYF. CDR3 DNA: TGTGCCAGCAGCCGAACTCACTACGAGCAGTACTTC. V usage is TRBV7-8 and J usage is TRBJ2-7; D call uncertain. Germline values: CDR1 SGHVS, CDR2 FQNEAQ. The CDR3 has 12 residues. Trimming took 5 bases from V and 3 from J, leaving 8 bases between them.

J is TRBJ1-2 and V is TRBV20-1; D not resolved. This CDR3 is built from 11 residues. In germline, CDR1 is DFQATT, CDR2 SNEGSKA (reference sequence). V was clipped by 5 bases and J by 7 bases, with 11 bases between them. CDR3 residues: CSAGTDIGYTF. The CDR3 DNA is TGCAGTGCTGGTACCGACATTGGCTACACCTTC.

The chain recombines TRBV11-2 with TRBJ2-7; D call uncertain. Germline CDR1 is SGHAT and CDR2 is FQNNGV. The ends were cut back, 4 bases at V and 0 bases at J, with 13 bases in the middle. The CDR3 has 15 residues. The CDR3 sequence: CASSSQNLSSYEQYF. The CDR3 DNA is TGTGCCAGCAGCTCTCAAAACCTGAGCTCCTACGAGCAGTACTTC.

On this clone: Other nucleotide sequences from this sample produce the same CDR3. The chain uses TRBV5-1 and TRBJ2-7, with D possibly being TRBD2 (6 bases). The CDR3 has 14 residues. Trimming left V 0 bases short and J 0 bases short, with 7 bases between. Germline CDR1 reads SGHRS; CDR2 reads YFSETQ. CDR3 amino acids: CASSLDGSSYEQYF. In DNA form, the CDR3 reads TGCGCCAGCAGCTTGGACGGGAGCTCCTACGAGCAGTACTTC.

The chain combines TRBV9 with TRBJ2-1; D possibly corresponds to TRBD1 (5 bases). The CDR3 runs to 15 residues. Looked up from germline, CDR1 is SGDLS and CDR2 is YYNGEE. Deletions cut 4 bases from V and 2 bases from J, with 13 bases between. The chain's CDR3 is CASSPAMGPYNEQFF. CDR3 coding DNA: TGTGCCAGCAGCCCCGCGATGGGGCCCTACAATGAGCAGTTCTTC.

The rearrangement uses TRBV5-6 and TRBJ1-2, with D perhaps matching TRBD1 (5 bases). Trimming shortened V by 5 bases and J by 8 bases, and 10 bases separated the two germline ends. From germline, CDR1 is SGHDT and CDR2 YYEEEE. The CDR3 contains 11 residues. This chain's CDR3 is CASRGLGGYTF. CDR3 coding DNA: TGTGCCAGCAGGGGGCTGGGCGGCTACACCTTC.

The V and J genes are TRBV30 and TRBJ1-1; D is undetermined. Germline values: CDR1 GTSNPN, CDR2 SVGIG (reference sequence). CDR3 size: 13 residues. V lost 4 bases, J lost 5 bases, and 14 bases lay in between. DNA for the CDR3: TGTGCCTGGACCAGAGGGAGGCGGACTGAAGCTTTCTTT. As protein: CAWTRGRRTEAFF.

The rearrangement uses TRBV6-2 or TRBV6-3 and TRBJ1-5, with D uncertain. Germline CDR1 MNHEY, CDR2 SVGEGT. The germline V and J ends were trimmed by 2 bases and 4 bases, with 9 bases remaining between them. This CDR3 region has 14 residues. DNA for the CDR3: TGTGCCAGCAGTTACGAACAGATTAATCAGCCCCAGCATTTT. Amino acids: CASSYEQINQPQHF.

The chain recombines TRBV4-1 with TRBJ1-2; 8 bases match TRBD1. Germline CDR1 MGHRA, CDR2 YSYEKL. The trim removed 1 base at V and 0 bases at J, leaving 4 bases unmatched. The CDR3 spans 16 residues. The CDR3 loop reads CASSQGTGRTNYGYTF. In DNA form, the CDR3 reads TGCGCCAGCAGCCAAGGGACAGGGCGAACTAACTATGGCTACACCTTC.

The V and J genes are TRBV4-1 and TRBJ1-4; 7 bases fit TRBD1. V shed 1 base, J shed 6 bases, and the junction held 5 bases outside the gene matches. Germline V gene lookup returns CDR1 MGHRA and CDR2 YSYEKL. The CDR3 runs 15 residues. In DNA form, the CDR3 reads TGCGCCAGCAGCCAAGGAGACAGGGTTGATGAAAAACTGTTTTTT. Translating it yields CASSQGDRVDEKLFF.

The chain is built from TRBV7-2 and TRBJ2-1; D possibly corresponds to TRBD1 (5 bases). There are 14 residues in the CDR3. V shed 1 base and J shed 9 bases, with 13 bases lying between them. Germline values: CDR1 SGHTA, CDR2 FQGNSA. The CDR3 coding sequence is TGTGCCAGCAGCTTAGGGGGCAGCGCGTCTGAGCAGTTCTTC. It specifies CASSLGGSASEQFF.

The chain carries TRBV27 and TRBJ1-5; 7 nucleotides agree with TRBD1. The CDR3 totals 15 residues. Germline V gene sequence: CDR1 MNHEY, CDR2 SMNVEV (reference sequence). V lost 2 bases and J lost 6; bases outside the gene matches: 7. The CDR3 loop is CASSLGQGVAQPQHF. CDR3 sequence (DNA): TGTGCCAGCAGTTTAGGGCAGGGGGTTGCTCAGCCCCAGCATTTT.

This clone appeared a single time. The rearrangement uses TRBV5-4 and TRBJ2-3; D perhaps matches TRBD1 (5 bases). V gave up 6 bases and J gave up 5 bases, with 16 bases separating them. CDR1 SGHNT and CDR2 YYREEE come from the germline V gene (reference sequence). This CDR3 is built from 14 residues. This chain's CDR3 is CASNPSQGLDTQYF. Here the CDR3 DNA reads TGTGCCAGCAATCCCAGCCAGGGCCTAGATACGCAGTATTTT.

J is TRBJ2-7 and V is TRBV21-1; the table gives TRBD1 as D, unverified against the DNA. TRBV21-1 is a recognized pseudogene. The CDR3 extends over 16 amino acids. The CDR3 DNA sequence: TGTGCCAGCAGCAAAGCGGGACAGGGGATGGTCTACGAGCAGTACTTC. The encoded protein is CASSKAGQGMVYEQYF.

The gene calls are TRBV18 and TRBJ2-1; D remains unclear. Trimming stripped 2 bases from V and 6 bases from J, with 8 bases between. The germline gives CDR1 KGHSH, CDR2 LQKENI. This CDR3 has 13 residues. The chain's CDR3 is CASSPFEVNEQFF. As DNA, the CDR3 is TGTGCCAGCTCACCATTCGAGGTCAATGAGCAGTTCTTC. Looking up the rest from reference TRBV18 and TRBJ2-1 gives the full variable domain: NAGVMQNPRHLVRRRGQEARLRCSPMKGHSHVYWYRQLPEEGLKFMVYLQKENIIDESGMPKERFSAEFPKEGPSILRIQQVVRGDSAAYFCASSPFEVNEQFFGPGTRLTVL.

J is TRBJ2-5 and V is TRBV5-6; 8 nucleotides agree with TRBD2. This CDR3 has 13 residues. The trim removed 4 bases at V and 10 bases at J, leaving 9 bases unmatched. Germline V lookup: CDR1 SGHDT, CDR2 YYEEEE. The CDR3, as DNA: TGTGCCAGCAGCCCGGACCCGGGGGGGTACCAGTACTTC. It codes for CASSPDPGGYQYF.

The chain is built from TRBV29-1 and TRBJ2-3; possible D gene TRBD2, 7 bases. V gave up 8 bases and J gave up 2 bases, with 20 bases separating them. This CDR3 has 15 residues. Germline CDR1 is SQVTM and CDR2 is ANQGSEA. This CDR3 is CSSAGGLVATDTQYF. The CDR3 nucleotides read TGCAGCTCCGCCGGGGGGCTAGTGGCCACAGATACGCAGTATTTT.

The chain has TRBV9 and TRBJ2-7, with 8 bases aligning to TRBD2. The length of the CDR3 is 15 residues. CDR1 and CDR2 (germline): SGDLS, YYNGEE. The V gene end was trimmed by 0 bases and the J gene end by 2 bases; junction bases not matched to a gene: 4. This CDR3 reads CASSVGLATTYEQYF. CDR3 DNA: TGTGCCAGCAGCGTAGGACTAGCGACCACCTACGAGCAGTACTTC.

This clone was counted a single time. The chain recombines TRBV27 with TRBJ1-2; 12 bases align to TRBD1. V lost 5 bases to trimming and J lost 8 bases; unmatched junction nucleotides: 6. This CDR3 has 14 amino acids. CDR1 and CDR2 from the germline V gene are MNHEY and SMNVEV (reference sequence). The CDR3 DNA sequence: TGTGCCAGCAGTCCGGGACAGGGGGCGCGAGGCTACACCTTC. This codes for CASSPGQGARGYTF.

The chain has TRBV7-9 and TRBJ1-5, with a possible D match to TRBD1 (5 bases). Germline V gene lookup returns CDR1 SEHNR and CDR2 FQNEAQ (reference sequence). V was trimmed by 0 bases and J by 5 bases, leaving 5 bases between them. The CDR3 contains 13 residues. CDR3 sequence: CASSLAGHQPQHF. In nucleotides, the CDR3 is TGTGCCAGCAGCTTAGCGGGGCATCAGCCCCAGCATTTT. The entire variable domain, with the rest obtained from reference TRBV7-9 and TRBJ1-5, is as follows: DTGVSQNPRHKITKRGQNVTFRCDPISEHNRLYWYRQTLGQGPEFLTYFQNEAQLEKSRLLSDRFSAERPKGSFSTLEIQRTEQGDSAMYLCASSLAGHQPQHFGDGTRLSIL.

This sequence joins TRBV5-1 and TRBJ1-1, with TRBD1 matching over 11 bases. Trimming removed 4 bases from V and 4 bases from J; junction bases left unmatched: 15. Germline V gives CDR1 SGHRS, CDR2 YFSETQ. The CDR3 length is 18 residues. CDR3 coding DNA: TGCGCCAGCAGCCCGGTCGCCGGGACAGGGGGGTTGAGCACTGAAGCTTTCTTT. Its protein is CASSPVAGTGGLSTEAFF. Together with reference TRBV5-1 and TRBJ1-1, the CDR3 gives the full variable domain: KAGVTQTPRYLIKTRGQQVTLSCSPISGHRSVSWYQQTPGQGLQFLFEYFSETQRNKGNFPGRFSGRQFSNSRSEMNVSTLELGDSALYLCASSPVAGTGGLSTEAFFGQGTRLTVV.

This clone was detected only once. V is TRBV7-9 and J is TRBJ2-7; D remains unclear. The length of the CDR3 is 12 residues. Germline CDR1 and CDR2: SEHNR and FQNEAQ (reference sequence). Trimming shortened V by 3 bases and J by 4 bases, and 7 bases separated the two germline ends. This chain's CDR3 is CASSFTGYEQYF. Here the CDR3 DNA reads TGTGCCAGCAGCTTCACGGGTTACGAGCAGTACTTC.

This rearrangement joins TRBV18 to TRBJ2-7; D ambiguous. Deletions cut 4 bases from V and 0 bases from J, with 10 bases between. This CDR3 comprises 14 residues. Germline-derived CDR1 and CDR2 are KGHSH and LQKENI. CDR3 residues: CASSLSRPSYEQYF. CDR3 bases: TGTGCCAGCTCACTGAGCCGCCCCTCCTACGAGCAGTACTTC.